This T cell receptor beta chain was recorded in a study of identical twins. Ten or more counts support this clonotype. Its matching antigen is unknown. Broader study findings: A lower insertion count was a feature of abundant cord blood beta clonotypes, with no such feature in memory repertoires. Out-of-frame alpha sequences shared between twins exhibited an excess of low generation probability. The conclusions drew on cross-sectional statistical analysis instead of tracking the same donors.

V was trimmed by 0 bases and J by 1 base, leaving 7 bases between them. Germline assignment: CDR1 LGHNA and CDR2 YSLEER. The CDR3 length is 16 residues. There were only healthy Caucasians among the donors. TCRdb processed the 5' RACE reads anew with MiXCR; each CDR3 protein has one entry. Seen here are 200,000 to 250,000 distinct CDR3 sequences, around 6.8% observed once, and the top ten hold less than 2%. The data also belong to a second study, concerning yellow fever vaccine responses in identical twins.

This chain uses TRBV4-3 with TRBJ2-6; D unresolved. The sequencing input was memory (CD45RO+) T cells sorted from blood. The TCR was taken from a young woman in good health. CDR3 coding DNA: TGCGCCAGCAGCCAAGATGTGGGATCTGGGGCCAACGTCCTGACTTTC. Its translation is CASSQDVGSGANVLTF.